These T cell receptor beta chains were read from a single sample in a study of OX40 agonist ivuxolimab in advanced cancers. Generated by immunoSEQ multiplex PCR, the TCRdb table keeps only in-frame clones and is missing some. In the table there are roughly 48,000 clones, 80% to 90% of which are singletons. This specimen was CD4+ or CD8+ T cells sorted from blood, taken in a trial of the OX40 agonist ivuxolimab. The receptors stem from an adult with an advanced solid tumor such as melanoma, head and neck, liver or kidney cancer. Both conserved end residues are part of each CDR3. D genes are given only for firm matches. Expanded clones are given a class, and other clones once, few, many or no size at all.

D | size | J | V | CDR3 | DNA
TRBD2 | NA | TRBJ2-5 | TRBV25-1 | CASSEWGGSYQETQYF | TGTGCCAGCAGTGAGTGGGGGGGATCGTACCAAGAGACCCAGTACTTC
NA | NA | TRBJ2-1 | TRBV15 | CATSSGRQGPYNEQFF | TGTGCCACCAGCAGTGGTAGGCAGGGGCCCTACAATGAGCAGTTCTTC
TRBD2 | NA | TRBJ2-3 | TRBV4-3 | CASSQDGRPDTQYF | TGCGCCAGCAGCCAAGACGGGAGGCCAGATACGCAGTATTTT
TRBD2 | NA | TRBJ2-7 | TRBV11-1 | CASSLYERGDEQYF | TGTGCCAGCAGCTTATATGAACGGGGGGACGAGCAGTACTTC
NA | NA | TRBJ2-5 | TRBV2 | CASSEVGLEAETQYF | TGTGCCAGCAGTGAAGTCGGTCTGGAAGCTGAGACCCAGTACTTC
NA | NA | TRBJ2-7 | TRBV7-9 | CASSHQTGILYF | TGTGCCAGCAGTCACCAGACAGGAATCTTGTACTTC
NA | NA | TRBJ1-5 | TRBV2 | CASRGVEQSNQPQHF | TGTGCCAGCAGAGGGGTAGAACAGAGCAATCAGCCCCAGCATTTT
TRBD2 | NA | TRBJ2-1 | TRBV9 | CASSYPFRGGGNEQFF | TGTGCCAGCAGCTACCCCTTTAGAGGCGGGGGCAATGAGCAGTTCTTC
NA | NA | TRBJ2-1 | TRBV27 | CASSLSEGNEQFF | TGTGCCAGCAGTTTATCGGAGGGCAATGAGCAGTTCTTC
NA | NA | TRBJ2-3 | TRBV15 | CATSSSGNTDTQYF | TGTGCCACCAGCTCGAGCGGTAACACAGATACGCAGTATTTT
NA | once | TRBJ2-5 | TRBV21-1 | CASMSDGQETQYF | TGTGCCAGCATGTCGGACGGTCAAGAGACCCAGTACTTC
NA | NA | TRBJ1-1 | TRBV4-2 | CASSQDGLQSTNTEAFF | TGTGCCAGCAGCCAAGACGGGCTCCAATCGACTAACACTGAAGCTTTCTTT
NA | NA | TRBJ1-6 | TRBV5-5 | CASSLGGNLYNSPLHF | TGTGCCAGCAGCTTGGGAGGGAATCTGTATAATTCACCCCTCCACTTT
NA | medium-sized | TRBJ1-1 | TRBV30 | CAWSVAIEAFF | TGTGCCTGGAGTGTCGCGATAGAAGCTTTCTTT
NA | NA | TRBJ1-5 | TRBV19 | CASGVGTIGSNQPQHF | TGTGCCAGTGGTGTAGGGACGATCGGAAGCAATCAGCCCCAGCATTTT
TRBD2 | NA | TRBJ2-1 | TRBV7-9 | CASSLVTWREDNNEQFF | TGTGCCAGCAGCTTAGTTACATGGCGGGAGGACAACAATGAGCAGTTCTTC
TRBD1 | once | TRBJ1-2 | TRBV5-1 | CASSPTPTRQGGDGYTF | TGCGCCAGCAGCCCCACGCCTACCCGACAGGGCGGAGATGGCTACACCTTC
TRBD2 | NA | TRBJ2-2 | TRBV7-9 | CASSSTSGVGGERSGELFF | TGTGCCAGCAGCTCCACTAGCGGGGTCGGCGGGGAGCGGTCCGGGGAGCTGTTTTTT
NA | few | TRBJ2-2 | TRBV4-1 | CASSQASGRVETGELFF | TGCGCCAGCAGCCAAGCCTCGGGAAGGGTGGAGACCGGGGAGCTGTTTTTT
TRBD2 | NA | TRBJ2-7 | TRBV19 | CASSIVGTTYEQYF | TGTGCCAGTAGTATAGTAGGGACTACCTACGAGCAGTACTTC
TRBD1 | NA | TRBJ2-5 | TRBV7-9 | CASSPPGQGFVETQYF | TGTGCCAGCAGCCCCCCCGGACAGGGATTCGTAGAGACCCAGTACTTC
NA | NA | TRBJ1-3 | TRBV9 | CASSDGSSGNTIYF | TGTGCCAGCAGCGACGGTTCATCTGGAAACACCATATATTTT
TRBD1 | NA | TRBJ1-3 | TRBV9 | CASSFTTGSGNTIYF | TGTGCCAGCAGCTTCACGACAGGGTCTGGAAACACCATATATTTT
NA | NA | TRBJ2-7 | TRBV7-8 | CASRPIRGEQYF | TGTGCCAGCAGGCCTATCCGGGGCGAGCAGTACTTC
TRBD1 | NA | TRBJ1-2 | TRBV10-3 | CAISGETGYYGYTF | TGTGCCATCAGTGGGGAGACAGGGTACTATGGCTACACCTTC